This T cell receptor beta chain appears in the sequencing data of a study of blood T cell repertoires in COVID-19. Assay: immunoSEQ multiplex PCR; the TCRdb copy retains only in-frame clones and omits some. The sample records 270,000 or so clones, roughly 84% being singletons. The CDR3 is 17 amino acids. Germline V gene sequence: CDR1 SGDLS, CDR2 YYNGEE. V was clipped by 0 bases and J by 0 bases, with 13 bases between them. This clone was counted a single time. Specimen: peripheral blood. The V gene is TRBV9, the J gene TRBJ2-1; no reliable D call. The TCR originated in a woman younger than 35 with acute or convalescent COVID-19. The CDR3 reads CASSVVLAPSSYNEQFF. The CDR3 DNA reads TGTGCCAGCAGCGTAGTTTTAGCACCCAGCTCCTACAATGAGCAGTTCTTC. Complete variable domain (other parts from reference TRBV9 and TRBJ2-1): DSGVTQTPKHLITATGQRVTLRCSPRSGDLSVYWYQQSLDQGLQFLIQYYNGEERAKGNILERFSAQQFPDLHSELNLSSLELGDSALYFCASSVVLAPSSYNEQFFGPGTRLTVL.